The entry that follows covers one T cell receptor beta chain sequence. The sample originates from a study of cytomegalovirus exposure and HLA in healthy donors. This CDR3 contains 16 residues. V gave up 4 bases and J gave up 2 bases; unmatched junction bases: 10. Germline V CDR1 and CDR2: PRHDT, FYEKMQ (reference sequence). PCR primers comprised 60 Vbeta and 13 Jbeta primers. The method was immunoSEQ multiplex PCR; TCRdb's version includes in-frame clones alone and lacks a portion of them. The sample spans 140,000 or so clones; the ten largest clones claim 0.9% to 1%. Sequencing was carried out using PBMCs. This chain links TRBV13 with TRBJ1-1; 7 bases match TRBD1. The TCR originated in a male donor in good health and CMV-seronegative. The CDR3 sequence is CASSSALGQLNTEAFF. The CDR3 DNA reads TGTGCCAGCAGCTCAGCCCTGGGACAGTTAAACACTGAAGCTTTCTTT.